Presented here are 32 T cell receptor beta chains from one specimen sequenced in a study of T cells in Graves' hyperthyroidism and ophthalmopathy. Using RNA transcripts as the source, TCR beta CDR3 regions were amplified. TCR CDR3 underwent first-round RT-PCR with the HTBI primer set. MiXCR, run by TCRdb on the multiplex PCR reads, gives a single entry per CDR3 protein. The sample consists of tens of thousands of distinct CDR3 sequences, less than 50% of them appearing once. The material sequenced was blood. These receptors were collected from a woman between 45 and 65 years old with Graves' ophthalmopathy.

This clonotype was observed many times. The chain is built from TRBV7-9 and TRBJ1-1; a weak D match, TRBD1 (6 bases). Germline lookup yields CDR1 SEHNR and CDR2 FQNEAQ (reference sequence). The germline V and J ends were trimmed by 6 bases and 6 bases, with 11 bases remaining between them. The CDR3 covers 12 residues. CDR3 sequence (DNA): TGTGCCAGCAGTCTCGACAGGCCTGAAGCTTTCTTT. Translation gives CASSLDRPEAFF.

In the case of this clonotype: At one boundary the junction diverges from the germline segment, which might be a read error. The chain joins TRBV20-1 to TRBJ2-3; possibly TRBD1 or TRBD2 for D (5 bases each). This CDR3 has 17 residues. CDR1 is DFQATT and CDR2 is SNEGSKA in the germline V gene (reference sequence). The CDR3 bases are TGTAGTGTGCCCCGGGACCGACGTCGCCATCCCACAGATACGCAGTATTTT. Translated: CSVPRDRRRHPTDTQYF.

This clonotype was detected once. V and J are TRBV5-5 and TRBJ2-5; 7 bases map to TRBD1. The V and J ends lost 4 bases and 2 bases, in that order; junction bases with no gene match: 8. CDR1 is SGHKS and CDR2 is YYEKEE in the germline V gene (reference sequence). The CDR3 extends over 15 amino acids. CDR3 protein: CASSPEQGFQETQYF. The CDR3, as DNA: TGTGCCAGCAGCCCCGAACAGGGGTTTCAAGAGACCCAGTACTTC.

This clonotype was picked up many times. The chain couples TRBV5-1 to TRBJ1-2; D is perhaps TRBD1 (6 bases). V lost 0 bases to trimming and J lost 3 bases, with 9 bases between them. CDR1 SGHRS and CDR2 YFSETQ come from the germline V gene. The CDR3 runs to 14 residues. The CDR3 coding sequence is TGCGCCAGCAGCTTGGGTACAGGGTACTATGGCTACACCTTC. It codes for CASSLGTGYYGYTF.

With regard to this clonotype: The junction and the germline gene differ at one end; a read error may be behind it. The J gene is TRBJ2-1, the V gene TRBV19, with TRBD2 as a possible D gene (5 bases). There are 14 residues in the CDR3. Germline CDR1 is LNHDA and CDR2 is SQIVND (reference sequence). CDR3 residues: CASSILADYSEQFF. CDR3 coding DNA: TGTGCCAGTAGTATCCTAGCTGATTACAGTGAGCAGTTCTTC.

This clonotype was recorded a few times. The genes are TRBV18 and TRBJ1-1; D gene uncertain. CDR3 length: 13 residues. V lost 4 bases and J 2 bases, leaving 8 bases between the germline ends. Germline-derived CDR1 and CDR2 are KGHSH and LQKENI. In DNA, the CDR3 is TGTGCCAGCTCACGGGAGTCCAACACTGAAGCTTTCTTT. Protein sequence: CASSRESNTEAFF.

The V and J genes are TRBV9 and TRBJ1-1; D is possibly TRBD1 (6 bases). The CDR3 totals 14 residues. Per germline, CDR1 SGDLS and CDR2 YYNGEE. Trimming shortened V by 5 bases and J by 2 bases, and 13 bases separated the two germline ends. In DNA form, the CDR3 reads TGTGCCAGCAGTTCACAGGGTCCCAACACTGAAGCTTTCTTT. Translated: CASSSQGPNTEAFF.

The chain employs TRBV18 and TRBJ1-1; D gene uncertain. The CDR3 has 14 residues. V was trimmed by 4 bases and J by 1 base, leaving 10 bases between them. Looked up from germline, CDR1 is KGHSH and CDR2 is LQKENI. The CDR3 coding sequence is TGTGCCAGCTCACGGGAGGGCACGAACACTGAAGCTTTCTTT. Encoded protein: CASSREGTNTEAFF.

Note on this clonotype: Since a much larger clone is just one base distant, this may be a read error. Here the CDR3 reads CASSLGGSSEASF. CDR3 sequence (DNA): TGTGCCAGCAGCTTAGGGGGCAGTTCTGAAGCTTCCTTT. This chain connects TRBV7-2 to TRBJ1-1, with D possibly matching TRBD1 (5 bases). This CDR3 comprises 13 residues. The V gene's germline CDR1 is SGHTA and CDR2 FQGNSA.

The chain carries TRBV20-1 and TRBJ1-1; no clear D gene. Trimming took 4 bases from V and 8 from J, leaving 14 bases between them. The CDR3 has 12 residues. CDR1 and CDR2 (germline): DFQATT, SNEGSKA (reference sequence). This CDR3 reads CSAKPDPTEAFF. The CDR3 DNA follows: TGCAGTGCTAAACCCGACCCCACGGAAGCTTTCTTT.

The table lists this clonotype with a few counts. One base away lies a much larger clone, so this may be a sequencing read error. No conserved phenylalanine or tryptophan ends this CDR3, so it is likely a read error. The V call is TRBV28, the J call TRBJ2-3, with a weak D call TRBD2 (5 bases). Germline V gene data show CDR1 as MDHEN and CDR2 as SYDVKM. This CDR3 is built from 13 residues. Between the trimmed V and J ends, which lost 3 bases and 8 bases, there was a span of 12 bases. In DNA form, the CDR3 reads TGTGCCAGCAGTTTCGGCTCTGGAGGTACGCAGTATTTG. This codes for CASSFGSGGTQYL.

This clonotype was recorded only once. The rearrangement links TRBV29-1 to TRBJ1-2, with TRBD1 as a possible D gene (6 bases). The CDR3 is made up of 12 amino acids. Germline V gene lookup returns CDR1 SQVTM and CDR2 ANQGSEA. V was shortened by 6 bases and J by 4 bases, with 12 bases between the two germline ends. The CDR3 region is CSVATGGYGYTF. CDR3 bases: TGCAGCGTGGCGACAGGAGGCTATGGCTACACCTTC.

The chain has TRBV29-1 and TRBJ2-7; 8 nucleotides line up with TRBD1. In germline, CDR1 is SQVTM, CDR2 ANQGSEA. The CDR3 contains 14 residues. V gave up 0 bases and J gave up 2 bases; unmatched junction bases: 3. The CDR3 DNA sequence: TGCAGCGTTGAAGAACAGGGGGTAACCTACGAGCAGTACTTC. Amino acids: CSVEEQGVTYEQYF.

This rearrangement joins TRBV20-1 to TRBJ2-7, with 9 bases that match TRBD1. The CDR3 contains 15 residues. Germline trimming cut 6 bases from V and 5 bases from J; bases unmatched to any gene: 14. Germline CDR1 is DFQATT and CDR2 is SNEGSKA (reference sequence). The DNA for the CDR3 is TGCAGTGCCAGGGACAGGGAAAGGGGTGGAGACGAGCAGTACTTC. As protein: CSARDRERGGDEQYF.

Of note for this clonotype: A much bigger clone sits one base away, suggesting this may be a read error. This chain connects TRBV5-1 to TRBJ2-1, with TRBD1 as a possible D gene (8 bases). This CDR3 is 19 amino acids long. Trimming cost V 1 base and J 8 bases, with 28 bases left between them. Germline values: CDR1 SGHRS, CDR2 YFSETQ. This chain's CDR3 is CASSLRQGAGTTMSDEQFF. The CDR3 DNA is TGCGCCAGCAGCTTGAGGCAGGGGGCCGGGACTACTATGAGCGATGAGCAGTTCTTC.

There are many counts of this clonotype. The chain recombines TRBV6-4 with TRBJ2-5, with TRBD2 matching over 13 bases. Germline assignment: CDR1 MRHNA and CDR2 SNTAGT. J was trimmed by 4 bases and V by 6 bases; bases with no gene match: 5. CDR3 size: 15 residues. This CDR3 is CASSPGTSGAETQYF. The CDR3 DNA reads TGTGCCAGCAGCCCCGGGACTAGCGGGGCAGAGACCCAGTACTTC.

The chain combines TRBV19 with TRBJ1-1; 7 nucleotides line up with TRBD1. The CDR3 length is 15 residues. With V trimmed by 9 bases and J by 0 bases, 10 bases remained unmatched. CDR1 and CDR2 (germline): LNHDA, SQIVND (reference sequence). Here the CDR3 reads CASNPGGTVNTEAFF. CDR3 coding DNA: TGTGCCAGCAATCCTGGGGGGACAGTGAACACTGAAGCTTTCTTT.

In its sample, this clonotype was seen many times. The V gene is TRBV5-8, the J gene TRBJ2-5; 7 positions agree with TRBD1. Germline V gene data show CDR1 as SGHTS and CDR2 as YDEGEE. The trim removed 0 bases at V and 5 bases at J, leaving 7 bases unmatched. This CDR3 has 15 residues. CDR3 amino acids: CASSLVPDRAETQYF. The CDR3 bases are TGTGCCAGCAGCTTGGTGCCAGACAGGGCCGAGACCCAGTACTTC.

This clonotype was detected many times. V gene TRBV6-1 combines with J gene TRBJ2-7, with a tentative D call TRBD2 (5 bases). Germline V gene data show CDR1 as MNHNS and CDR2 as SASEGT. V was pared by 6 bases and J by 7 bases, with 25 bases between. The CDR3 loop spans 16 amino acids. CDR3 nucleotide sequence: TGTGCCAGCAGAAAGACCTCCGGAGGCGGACCTTTAGAGCAGTACTTC. Encoded protein: CASRKTSGGGPLEQYF.

This chain uses TRBV2 with TRBJ2-1; 9 positions agree with TRBD2. V lost 7 bases to trimming and J lost 4 bases; unmatched junction nucleotides: 11. The CDR3 is 16 residues long. CDR1 is SNHLY, CDR2 FYNNEI, per germline. This CDR3 is CASTPLGLAGYNEQFF. The CDR3 DNA sequence: TGTGCCAGCACCCCCTTGGGGCTAGCGGGGTACAATGAGCAGTTCTTC.

Comment on this clonotype: One end of the junction fails to match germline, which may point to a read error. This chain connects TRBV5-4 to TRBJ1-5; the match to TRBD1 covers 9 bases. Germline CDR1 SGHNT, CDR2 YYREEE (reference sequence). The CDR3 length is 16 residues. The CDR3 protein is CASNLNRDRASQPQHF. CDR3 nucleotides: TGTGCCAGCAACTTGAACCGGGACAGGGCGTCCCAGCCCCAGCATTTT.

By sample fraction, this clonotype is medium-sized. The J gene is TRBJ1-2, the V gene TRBV15; D is ambiguous. Germline V gives CDR1 LNHNV, CDR2 YYDKDF (reference sequence). This CDR3 spans 14 amino acids. Trimming cost V 0 bases and J 4 bases, with 9 bases left between them. This CDR3 is CATSRDGSFYGYTF. DNA of the CDR3: TGTGCCACCAGCAGAGATGGCAGCTTCTATGGCTACACCTTC.

Many counts were recorded for this clonotype. This rearrangement joins TRBV12-3 or TRBV12-4 to TRBJ1-5, with 11 bases that match TRBD1. J was trimmed by 5 bases and V by 5 bases; bases with no gene match: 5. This CDR3 is 15 amino acids long. In DNA form, the CDR3 reads TGTGCCAGCAGTCACGGGACAGGGGGTGATCAGCCCCAGCATTTT. Translation gives CASSHGTGGDQPQHF.

This clonotype occurred many times. This chain joins TRBV5-1 and TRBJ2-3; 12 nucleotides align to TRBD2. The CDR3 is 16 residues long. The V gene end was trimmed by 5 bases and the J gene end by 4 bases; junction bases not matched to a gene: 8. Germline CDR1 reads SGHRS; CDR2 reads YFSETQ. CDR3 coding DNA: TGCGCCAGCAGGCGGCCCCTAGCGGGGGGGGCAGATACGCAGTATTTT. Its translation is CASRRPLAGGADTQYF.

This clonotype has a count of ten or more. This rearrangement joins TRBV7-2 to TRBJ1-6; tentative D call: TRBD1 (6 bases). The germline V gene encodes CDR1 SGHTA and CDR2 FQGNSA. The CDR3 runs to 14 residues. Deletions cut 5 bases from V and 9 bases from J, with 14 bases between. CDR3 loop: CASSRGGGLSPLHF. The DNA of the CDR3 is TGTGCCAGCAGCAGGGGGGGGGGCCTTTCACCCCTCCACTTT.

At least ten counts were recorded for this clonotype. The CDR3 nucleotides are TGCGCCAGCAGCCGGTCGGACTCCCAAGAGACCCAGTACTTC. Translation: CASSRSDSQETQYF. The V gene is TRBV5-1, the J gene TRBJ2-5; D may be TRBD2 (5 bases). Germline V gene lookup returns CDR1 SGHRS and CDR2 YFSETQ. The germline V and J ends were trimmed by 4 bases and 1 base, with 11 bases remaining between them. The CDR3 has 14 residues.

The gene calls are TRBV20-1 and TRBJ2-7, with D possibly TRBD2 on 6 matching bases. Trimming took off 7 bases at V and 4 bases at J, with 17 bases between the two ends. This CDR3 region has 13 residues. CDR1 and CDR2 (germline): DFQATT, SNEGSKA (reference sequence). The CDR3 nucleotides read TGCAGTGTTTTTGACGGTGGGGGGTACGAGCAGTACTTC. This codes for CSVFDGGGYEQYF.

This clonotype was counted many times. This CDR3 reads CAISLGRVEGEQFF. The CDR3 coding sequence is TGTGCCATCAGTTTAGGGCGGGTTGAGGGTGAGCAGTTCTTC. The V gene is TRBV10-3, the J gene TRBJ2-1; TRBD2 might be the D (5 bases). This CDR3 is 14 amino acids long. Germline CDR1 reads ENHRY; CDR2 reads SYGVKD. Trimming took off 5 bases at V and 9 bases at J, with 17 bases between the two ends.

This clonotype was seen at least ten times. This chain uses TRBV7-8 with TRBJ2-2; perhaps D is TRBD1 or TRBD2 (6 bases each). Trimming pared 4 bases from V and 4 bases from J, leaving 16 bases between. CDR1 and CDR2 (germline): SGHVS, FQNEAQ. The CDR3 sequence is 16 residues long. CDR3 sequence (DNA): TGTGCCAGCAGCTCCTTTTGGGGGGCGGGCACCGGGGAGCTGTTTTTT. Amino acids: CASSSFWGAGTGELFF.

V and J are TRBV7-9 and TRBJ2-1, with TRBD2 matching 7 bases. V lost 8 bases, J lost 5 bases, and 15 bases stayed unmatched. Germline V gives CDR1 SEHNR, CDR2 FQNEAQ (reference sequence). The CDR3 covers 16 residues. The DNA of the CDR3 is TGTGCCAGCGGCCCGGGGGTTGGGACTACCAACAATGAGCAGTTCTTC. This gives the protein CASGPGVGTTNNEQFF. The entire variable domain, with the rest obtained from reference TRBV7-9 and TRBJ2-1, is as follows: DTGVSQNPRHKITKRGQNVTFRCDPISEHNRLYWYRQTLGQGPEFLTYFQNEAQLEKSRLLSDRFSAERPKGSFSTLEIQRTEQGDSAMYLCASGPGVGTTNNEQFFGPGTRLTVL.

This clonotype was found many times. The chain joins TRBV5-1 to TRBJ2-5, with D perhaps TRBD1 (6 bases). The CDR3 spans 15 residues. From germline, CDR1 is SGHRS and CDR2 YFSETQ. The V and J ends lost 3 bases and 2 bases respectively, with 14 bases between them. The CDR3 region has the DNA TGCGCCAGCAGCTGGGTGGCAGGGGAGCAAGAGACCCAGTACTTC. Amino acid sequence: CASSWVAGEQETQYF.

The chain has TRBV5-1 and TRBJ2-2; D remains ambiguous. The CDR3 totals 15 residues. The ends were cut back, 2 bases at V and 2 bases at J, with 10 bases in the middle. Germline values: CDR1 SGHRS, CDR2 YFSETQ. This CDR3 reads CASSLDGSNTGELFF. The CDR3 DNA follows: TGCGCCAGCAGCTTAGACGGCAGTAACACCGGGGAGCTGTTTTTT.